This T cell receptor beta chain comes out of a study of monozygotic twins with inflammatory bowel disease (dated by TCRdb to between 2018 and 2020). For the study in its entirety: The full study comprised 30 or so monozygotic twin pairs: nine German pairs (four IBD-concordant, five IBD-discordant) and 19 IBD-discordant Danish pairs. Each individual had, on average, about 151 000 unique TCRalpha sequences and 181 000 unique TCRbeta sequences available for analysis. Within discordant pairs, disease-associated traits were sought mainly by comparing IBD patients with their genetically identical healthy co-twins.

General conclusions and limits of the study: The results gave no support for a single strong signal or clonotype linked to IBD. Because patients were on differing immunosuppressive treatments, the repertoires may have picked up extra background noise and inter-individual variability. Distinction between different T cell subtypes could not be achieved in the analysis. Compared with healthy twins, IBD patients had fewer clonotypes in common with other individuals, a difference most pronounced in patients showing signs of disease activity. Concordant and discordant twins showed no difference in repertoire similarity, possibly because of limited statistical power. TCRbeta repertoire diversity, by inverse Simpson index, was decreased in IBD patients compared with their healthy co-twins.

From a lookup of the germline V gene (reference sequence), CDR1 and CDR2 are LNHNV and YYDKDF. From the cysteine up to the phenylalanine, the CDR3 has a length of 15 residues. There is no recorded DNA. Concerning this clonotype: Its antigen remains unidentified.

From each donor, a roughly 2.7 ml peripheral blood sample was drawn into PAXgene tubes and stored at -80 degrees C. Without T cell sorting, total RNA was isolated from whole blood using the PAXgene blood miRNA kit on an automated QIAcube. Peripheral blood from monozygotic twin pairs concordant or discordant for inflammatory bowel disease was subjected to deep TCRalpha and TCRbeta repertoire profiling with unique molecular barcoding. Smoking habits were recorded for all twin pairs, and each individual was classified as a current, former or never smoker. Library preparation was by 5' RACE. For each TCR library, about 4,000 ng of total RNA was used. For each sample, cDNA was synthesized in eight separate reactions using SMARTScribe reverse transcriptase. During cDNA synthesis, unique molecular identifiers containing a 6-nucleotide sample barcode were introduced by template switching. TCRalpha and TCRbeta cDNA was amplified in two nested PCRs of around 15 and 9 cycles, and bead purification was carried out after each PCR. Before amplification, the cDNA was treated with uracil DNA-glycosylase and purified using the QIAquick PCR purification kit. In the second PCR, Illumina TruSeq-compatible adapters and sample-specific barcodes were added. TapeStation and Qubit were used to check library quality and concentration, and approximately 5.5 ng of each library went into the pool. Sequencing of the pooled libraries was done on an Illumina HiSeq2500 single-index Rapid Run using custom sequencing primers and 2 x 100 bp reads. The authors processed their data as follows. MiGEC version 1.2.6 was used for UMI-based consensus assembly, which corrected PCR and sequencing errors. MiXCR version 2.1.1 was used for V(D)J alignment, clonotype assembly and CDR3 extraction. To normalise gene usage, clonotype sharing and MAIT/NKT TCR abundance, the analysis used the top 1000, 10 000 and 20 000 clonotypes per sample. After downsampling to 27 000 UMIs, diversity was calculated as the inverse Simpson index using the vegan R package. Statistical testing used paired Mann-Whitney U tests on the discordant twin pairs and applied Benjamini-Hochberg correction for multiple testing. Each entry corresponds to one CDR3 protein sequence from reads that TCRdb reprocessed, and DNA is not given. It is TCRdb's table, rather than the study itself, that gives the V and J calls and clone size. For this sample, the table gives about 380,000 distinct CDR3 sequences. The ten largest make up just over 2.5% of the sample.

The origin of this receptor is a human donor with ulcerative colitis or Crohn's disease, or a healthy co-twin of an affected twin (not recorded which). The sequence joins TRBV15 to TRBJ1-1; TCRdb designates TRBD1, a call that cannot be tested without DNA. Sequenced input: blood. CDR3 region: CATSRATGVNTEAFF.